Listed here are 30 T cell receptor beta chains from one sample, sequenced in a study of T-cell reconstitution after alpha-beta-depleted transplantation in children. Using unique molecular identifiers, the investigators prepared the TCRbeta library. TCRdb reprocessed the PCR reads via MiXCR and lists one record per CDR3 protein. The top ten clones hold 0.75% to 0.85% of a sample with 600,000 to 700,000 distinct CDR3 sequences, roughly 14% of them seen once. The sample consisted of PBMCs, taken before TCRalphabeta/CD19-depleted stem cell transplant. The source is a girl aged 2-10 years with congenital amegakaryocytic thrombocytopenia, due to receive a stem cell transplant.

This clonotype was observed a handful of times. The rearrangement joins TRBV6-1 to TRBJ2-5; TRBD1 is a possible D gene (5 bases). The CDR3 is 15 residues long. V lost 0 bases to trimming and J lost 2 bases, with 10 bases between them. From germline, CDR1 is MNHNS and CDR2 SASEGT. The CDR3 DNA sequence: TGTGCCAGCAGTGAAGCGCAGGGCAGTCAAGAGACCCAGTACTTC. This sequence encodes CASSEAQGSQETQYF.

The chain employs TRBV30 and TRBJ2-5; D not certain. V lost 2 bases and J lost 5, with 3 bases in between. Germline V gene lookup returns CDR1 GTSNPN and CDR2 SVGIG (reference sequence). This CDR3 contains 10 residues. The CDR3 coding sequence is TGTGCCTGGAGTCGGGAGACCCAGTACTTC. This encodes CAWSRETQYF.

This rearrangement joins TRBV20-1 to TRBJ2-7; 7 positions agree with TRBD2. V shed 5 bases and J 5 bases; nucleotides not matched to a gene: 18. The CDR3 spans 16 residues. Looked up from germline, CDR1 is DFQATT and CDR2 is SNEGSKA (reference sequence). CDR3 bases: TGCAGTGCTTACACCCTCGCGGGAGCTGGGATGGACGAGCAGTACTTC. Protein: CSAYTLAGAGMDEQYF.

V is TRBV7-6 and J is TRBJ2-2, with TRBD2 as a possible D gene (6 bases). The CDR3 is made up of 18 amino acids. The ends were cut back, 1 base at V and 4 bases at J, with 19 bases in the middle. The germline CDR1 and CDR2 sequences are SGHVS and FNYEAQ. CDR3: CASSLGVLARVGTGELFF. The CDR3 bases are TGTGCCAGCAGCTTAGGGGTACTAGCCAGAGTGGGCACCGGGGAGCTGTTTTTT.

The CDR3 region has the DNA TGTGCCAGCAGCTTATTTGGCGGGTCGAGCACAGATACGCAGTATTTT. It codes for CASSLFGGSSTDTQYF. This chain connects TRBV7-8 to TRBJ2-3, with D possibly being TRBD2 (5 bases). V lost 2 bases and J 0 bases, leaving 12 bases between the germline ends. This CDR3 comprises 16 residues. CDR1 and CDR2 (germline): SGHVS, FQNEAQ. Using reference TRBV7-8 and TRBJ2-3 for the parts outside the CDR3, the full variable domain is GAGVSQSPRYKVAKRGQDVALRCDPISGHVSLFWYQQALGQGPEFLTYFQNEAQLDKSGLPSDRFFAERPEGSVSTLKIQRTQQEDSAVYLCASSLFGGSSTDTQYFGPGTRLTVL.

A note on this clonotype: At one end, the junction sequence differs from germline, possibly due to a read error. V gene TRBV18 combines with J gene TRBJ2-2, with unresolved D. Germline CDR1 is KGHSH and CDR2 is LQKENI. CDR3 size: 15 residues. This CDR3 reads CANSPPVGISGELFF. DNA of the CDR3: TGTGCCAACTCACCACCAGTGGGGATATCCGGGGAGCTGTTTTTT.

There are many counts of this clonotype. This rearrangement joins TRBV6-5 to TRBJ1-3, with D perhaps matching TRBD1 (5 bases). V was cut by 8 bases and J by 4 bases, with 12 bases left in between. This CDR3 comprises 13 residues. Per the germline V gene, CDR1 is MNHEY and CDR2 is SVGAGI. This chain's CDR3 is CASQLGRGNTIYF. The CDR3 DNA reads TGTGCCAGCCAGTTGGGACGGGGAAACACCATATATTTT.

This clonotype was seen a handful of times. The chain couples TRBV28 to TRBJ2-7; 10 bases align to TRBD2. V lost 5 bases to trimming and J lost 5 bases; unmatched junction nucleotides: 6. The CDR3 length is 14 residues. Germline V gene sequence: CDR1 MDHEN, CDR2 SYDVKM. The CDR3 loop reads CASSGLAGGNEQYF. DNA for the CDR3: TGTGCCAGCAGTGGATTAGCGGGAGGCAACGAGCAGTACTTC.

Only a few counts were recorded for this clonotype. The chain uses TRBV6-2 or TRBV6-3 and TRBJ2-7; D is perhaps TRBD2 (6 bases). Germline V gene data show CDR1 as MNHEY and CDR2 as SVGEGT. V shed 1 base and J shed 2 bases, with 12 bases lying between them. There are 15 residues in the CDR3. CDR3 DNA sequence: TGTGCCAGCAGTTACTTGCGGGACTCCCCCTACGAGCAGTACTTC. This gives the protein CASSYLRDSPYEQYF.

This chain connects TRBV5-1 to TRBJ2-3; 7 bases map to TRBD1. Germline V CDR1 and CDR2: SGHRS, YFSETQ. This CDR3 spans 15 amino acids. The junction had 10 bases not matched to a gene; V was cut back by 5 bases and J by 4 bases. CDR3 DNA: TGCGCCAGCAGGGACAGGCCTCCTCGAGCAGATACGCAGTATTTT. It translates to CASRDRPPRADTQYF.

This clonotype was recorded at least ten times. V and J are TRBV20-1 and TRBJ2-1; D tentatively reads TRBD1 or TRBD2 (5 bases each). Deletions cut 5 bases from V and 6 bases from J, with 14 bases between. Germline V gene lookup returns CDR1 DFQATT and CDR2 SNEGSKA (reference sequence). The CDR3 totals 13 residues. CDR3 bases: TGCAGTGCTCACCGGGACGTAAGCAATGAGCAGTTCTTC. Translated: CSAHRDVSNEQFF.

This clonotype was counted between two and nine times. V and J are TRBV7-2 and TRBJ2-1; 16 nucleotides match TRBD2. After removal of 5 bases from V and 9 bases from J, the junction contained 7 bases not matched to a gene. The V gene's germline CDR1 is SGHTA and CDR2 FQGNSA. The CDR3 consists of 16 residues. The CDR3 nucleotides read TGTGCCAGCAGCCCTGATGGGACTAGCGGGAGGGGTGAGCAGTTCTTC. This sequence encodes CASSPDGTSGRGEQFF.

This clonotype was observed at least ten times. CDR3 sequence reads: CASIAGSSYNEQFF. Here the CDR3 DNA reads TGTGCCAGCATTGCGGGGAGCTCCTACAATGAGCAGTTCTTC. The chain is built from TRBV6-2 or TRBV6-3 and TRBJ2-1; perhaps TRBD2 as D (6 bases). From germline, CDR1 is MNHEY and CDR2 SVGEGT. The CDR3 covers 14 residues. V was cut by 7 bases and J by 0 bases, with 10 bases left in between.

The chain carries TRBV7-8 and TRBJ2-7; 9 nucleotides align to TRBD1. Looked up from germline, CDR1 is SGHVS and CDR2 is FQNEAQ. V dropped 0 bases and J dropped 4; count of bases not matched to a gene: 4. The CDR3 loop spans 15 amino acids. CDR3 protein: CASSLAQTGGYEQYF. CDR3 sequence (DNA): TGTGCCAGCAGCTTAGCCCAGACAGGGGGATACGAGCAGTACTTC.

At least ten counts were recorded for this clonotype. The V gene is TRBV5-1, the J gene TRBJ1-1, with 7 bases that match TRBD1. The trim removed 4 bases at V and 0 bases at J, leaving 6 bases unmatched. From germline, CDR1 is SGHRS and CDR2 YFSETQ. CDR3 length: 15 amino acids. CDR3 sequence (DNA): TGCGCCAGCAGCGAAATACAGGGGATGAACACTGAAGCTTTCTTT. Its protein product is CASSEIQGMNTEAFF.

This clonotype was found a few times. The CDR3, as DNA: TGCAGTGCTAGAGTCCTAGCGGGCACCTACGAGCAGTACTTC. Translation: CSARVLAGTYEQYF. V and J are TRBV20-1 and TRBJ2-7, with 8 bases identical to TRBD2. V lost 1 base and J lost 2; bases outside the gene matches: 4. Germline assignment: CDR1 DFQATT and CDR2 SNEGSKA (reference sequence). CDR3 length equals 14 residues.

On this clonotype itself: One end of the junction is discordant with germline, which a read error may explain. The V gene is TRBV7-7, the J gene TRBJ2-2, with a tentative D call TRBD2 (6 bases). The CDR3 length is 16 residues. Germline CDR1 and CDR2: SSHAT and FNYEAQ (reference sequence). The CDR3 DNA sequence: TGTGCCAGCAGCCGTCTGGGAGGAGTGAACACCGAGGAGCTGTTTTTT. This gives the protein CASSRLGGVNTEELFF.

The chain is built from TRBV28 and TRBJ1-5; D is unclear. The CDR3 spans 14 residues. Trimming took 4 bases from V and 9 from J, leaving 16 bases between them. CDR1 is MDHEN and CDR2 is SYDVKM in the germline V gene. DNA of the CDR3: TGTGCCAGCAGTTCTATACTAACAAAGTTGCCCCAGCATTTT. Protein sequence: CASSSILTKLPQHF.

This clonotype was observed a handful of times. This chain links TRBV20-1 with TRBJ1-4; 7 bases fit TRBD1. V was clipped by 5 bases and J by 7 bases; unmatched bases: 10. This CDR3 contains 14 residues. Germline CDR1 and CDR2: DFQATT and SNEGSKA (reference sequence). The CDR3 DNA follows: TGCAGTGCTTCAACAGGGGAGCTCGGTGAAAAACTGTTTTTT. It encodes CSASTGELGEKLFF.

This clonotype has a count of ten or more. The DNA for the CDR3 is TGCGCCAGCAGCTTGCCCGGGCCCGGGGCCAACGTCCTGACTTTC. Its protein is CASSLPGPGANVLTF. The chain uses TRBV5-1 and TRBJ2-6; unclear D gene. V shed 1 base and J shed 4 bases, with 9 bases lying between them. The CDR3 is 15 amino acids. Germline V lookup: CDR1 SGHRS, CDR2 YFSETQ. Looking up the rest from reference TRBV5-1 and TRBJ2-6 gives the full variable domain: KAGVTQTPRYLIKTRGQQVTLSCSPISGHRSVSWYQQTPGQGLQFLFEYFSETQRNKGNFPGRFSGRQFSNSRSEMNVSTLELGDSALYLCASSLPGPGANVLTFGAGSRLTVL.

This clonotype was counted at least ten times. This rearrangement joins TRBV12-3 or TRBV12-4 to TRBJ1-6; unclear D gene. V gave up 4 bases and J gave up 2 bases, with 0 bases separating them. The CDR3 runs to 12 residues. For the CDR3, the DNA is TGTGCCAGCAGTTCCTATAATTCACCCCTCCACTTT. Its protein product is CASSSYNSPLHF.

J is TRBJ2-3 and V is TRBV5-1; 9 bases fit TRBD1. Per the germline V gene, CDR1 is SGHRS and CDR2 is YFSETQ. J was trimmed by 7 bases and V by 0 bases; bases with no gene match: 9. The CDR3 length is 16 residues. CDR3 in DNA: TGCGCCAGCAGCTTGGATGGGACAGGGCCAGAGAATACGCAGTATTTT. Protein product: CASSLDGTGPENTQYF. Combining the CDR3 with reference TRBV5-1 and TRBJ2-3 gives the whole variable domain KAGVTQTPRYLIKTRGQQVTLSCSPISGHRSVSWYQQTPGQGLQFLFEYFSETQRNKGNFPGRFSGRQFSNSRSEMNVSTLELGDSALYLCASSLDGTGPENTQYFGPGTRLTVL.

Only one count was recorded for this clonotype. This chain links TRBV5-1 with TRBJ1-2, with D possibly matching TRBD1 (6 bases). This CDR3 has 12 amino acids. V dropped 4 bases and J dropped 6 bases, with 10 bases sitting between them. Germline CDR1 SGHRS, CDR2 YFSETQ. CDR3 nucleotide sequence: TGCGCCAGCAGCACGGACAGAGATGGCTACACCTTC. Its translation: CASSTDRDGYTF.

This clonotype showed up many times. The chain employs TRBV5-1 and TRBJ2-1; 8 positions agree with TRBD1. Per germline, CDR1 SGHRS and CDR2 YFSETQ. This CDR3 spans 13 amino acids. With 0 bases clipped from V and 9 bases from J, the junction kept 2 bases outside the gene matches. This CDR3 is CASSLGQGLEQFF. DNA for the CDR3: TGCGCCAGCAGCTTGGGACAGGGGCTTGAGCAGTTCTTC.

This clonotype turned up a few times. The CDR3 coding sequence is TGCAGTGCTAGAGCTCCCAGCGGGAGGGGAAATGAGCAGTTCTTC. Translation gives CSARAPSGRGNEQFF. The chain links TRBV20-1 to TRBJ2-1; 10 bases fit TRBD2. Looked up from germline, CDR1 is DFQATT and CDR2 is SNEGSKA (reference sequence). The V and J ends lost 1 base and 7 bases, in that order; junction bases with no gene match: 7. This CDR3 contains 15 residues.

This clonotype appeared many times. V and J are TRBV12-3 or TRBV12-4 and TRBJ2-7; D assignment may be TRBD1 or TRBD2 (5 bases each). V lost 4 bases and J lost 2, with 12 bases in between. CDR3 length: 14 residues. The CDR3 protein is CASSSGPRAYEQYF. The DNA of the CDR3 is TGTGCCAGCAGTTCGGGACCCCGAGCCTACGAGCAGTACTTC.

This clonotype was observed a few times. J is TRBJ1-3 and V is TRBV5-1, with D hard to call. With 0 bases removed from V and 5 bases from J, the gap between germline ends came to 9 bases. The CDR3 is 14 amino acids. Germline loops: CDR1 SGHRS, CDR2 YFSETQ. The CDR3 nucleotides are TGCGCCAGCAGCTTGGCAGCTGGCCGAAACACCATATATTTT. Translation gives CASSLAAGRNTIYF.

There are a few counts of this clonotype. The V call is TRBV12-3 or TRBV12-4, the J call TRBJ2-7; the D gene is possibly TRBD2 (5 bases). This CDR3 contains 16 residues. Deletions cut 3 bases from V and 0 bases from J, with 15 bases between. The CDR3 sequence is CASSFGWETSSYEQYF. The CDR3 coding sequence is TGTGCCAGCAGTTTTGGATGGGAGACCAGCTCCTACGAGCAGTACTTC.

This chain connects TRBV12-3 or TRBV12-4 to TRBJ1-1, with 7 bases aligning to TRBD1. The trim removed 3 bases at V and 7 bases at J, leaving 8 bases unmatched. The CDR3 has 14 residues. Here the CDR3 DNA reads TGTGCCAGCAGTTTTCCGGGACAGAACCATGAAGCTTTCTTT. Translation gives CASSFPGQNHEAFF.

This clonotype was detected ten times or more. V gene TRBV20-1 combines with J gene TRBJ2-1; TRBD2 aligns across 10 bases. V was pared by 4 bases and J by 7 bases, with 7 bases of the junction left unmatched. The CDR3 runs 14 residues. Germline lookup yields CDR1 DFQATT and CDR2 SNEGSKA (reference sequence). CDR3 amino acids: CSATGTSAFNEQFF. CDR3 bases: TGCAGTGCTACCGGGACTAGCGCCTTTAATGAGCAGTTCTTC.